The TCR beta chain under discussion was sequenced for a study of T cell repertoires in aging, cancer and after chemotherapy. Study-wide background: Donor ages fell into six groups from 30 or younger up to 70 or older.

TCR beta rearrangements were amplified from peripheral blood genomic DNA. V shed 2 bases and J shed 5 bases, with 6 bases lying between them. This CDR3 comprises 12 residues. Germline CDR1 is DFQATT and CDR2 is SNEGSKA (reference sequence). As concerns this clonotype: Its antigen remains unidentified.

Whole-study findings and limits: Compared with age-matched healthy donors, untreated hematological or solid cancer patients showed higher blood TCR clonality. In cancer patients, declining TCR diversity with age involved lost richness and lost evenness. Rebound thymic output was suggested by rising median generation probability during chemotherapy in each cancer cohort.

TRB rearrangements spanning V, D and J were amplified using mixed TRB-A/B primers. MiXCR, applied by TCRdb to the multiplex PCR reads, yields one record per CDR3 protein. Found here are some 9,900 distinct CDR3 sequences, around a third of them singletons; the top ten hold approximately 3.4%. The sequenced material came from blood. The chain combines TRBV20-1 with TRBJ2-2; D is undetermined. This receptor was taken from a human donor in good health. The CDR3 sequence is CSARRQTGELFF. The CDR3 nucleotides read TGCAGTGCTAGACGGCAGACCGGGGAGCTGTTTTTT.